In this sample, the clone carrying this TCR beta chain turned up a few times. TCR beta CDR3 regions were amplified from RNA transcripts. Carried out on the TCR CDR3, a first-round RT-PCR used the HTBI primer set. TCRdb independently ran MiXCR on the multiplex PCR reads; one entry per CDR3 protein. Among over 120,000 distinct CDR3 sequences listed, 22% were seen once. Trimming cost V 6 bases and J 5 bases, with 20 bases left between them. Germline lookup yields CDR1 DFQATT and CDR2 SNEGSKA (reference sequence). This CDR3 is built from 16 residues. The entry originates in a study of T cells in Graves' hyperthyroidism and ophthalmopathy.

The sequenced sample was blood. The rearrangement links TRBV20-1 to TRBJ1-6; D is perhaps TRBD1 (6 bases). This clonotype was obtained from a woman aged 45-59 years with Graves' hyperthyroidism that later progressed to Graves' ophthalmopathy. The CDR3 DNA reads TGCAGTGCAGGAGCCGGGGGGGCTCGGAATAATTCACCCCTCCACTTT. Amino acid sequence: CSAGAGGARNNSPLHF.